These 20 T cell receptor beta chains were sequenced from one sample in a study of OX40 agonist ivuxolimab in advanced cancers. Produced via immunoSEQ multiplex PCR; TCRdb's table is partial and in-frame only. The table includes 65,000 to 100,000 clones, roughly 88% detected once. Sequencing was performed on CD4+ or CD8+ T cells sorted from blood, taken in a trial of the OX40 agonist ivuxolimab. The source of these receptors is an adult with an advanced solid tumor such as melanoma, head and neck, liver or kidney cancer.

This chain connects TRBV5-4 to TRBJ2-3; D is unresolved. The CDR3 consists of 14 residues. Trimming stripped 5 bases from V and 10 bases from J, with 20 bases between. Looked up from germline, CDR1 is SGHNT and CDR2 is YYREEE (reference sequence). The chain's CDR3 is CASSPTLLLDAQYF. CDR3 nucleotides: TGTGCCAGCAGTCCGACCCTCCTTTTGGATGCGCAGTATTTT. Full variable domain (remainder filled in from reference TRBV5-4 and TRBJ2-3): ETGVTQSPTHLIKTRGQQVTLRCSSQSGHNTVSWYQQALGQGPQFIFQYYREEENGRGNFPPRFSGLQFPNYSSELNVNALELDDSALYLCASSPTLLLDAQYFGPGTRLTVL.

In DNA, the CDR3 is TGTGCCAGCAGTCCGTGGACAGGGGGCTATGGCTACACCTTC. Its translation is CASSPWTGGYGYTF. The J gene is TRBJ1-2, the V gene TRBV27; TRBD1 matches at 10 bases. CDR3 size: 14 residues. From germline, CDR1 is MNHEY and CDR2 SMNVEV (reference sequence). J was trimmed by 4 bases and V by 5 bases; bases with no gene match: 4.

In this sample, this clone turned up a few times. V gene TRBV5-1 combines with J gene TRBJ2-7, with D tentatively TRBD1 (6 bases). Trimming left V 4 bases short and J 5 bases short, with 13 bases between. Looked up from germline, CDR1 is SGHRS and CDR2 is YFSETQ. This CDR3 has 13 amino acids. CDR3 sequence (DNA): TGCGCCAGCAGCGTGGGACAACGCGACGAGCAGTACTTC. Translation gives CASSVGQRDEQYF.

The chain joins TRBV4-1 to TRBJ2-1; D not certain. CDR1 and CDR2 (germline): MGHRA, YSYEKL. V was trimmed by 0 bases and J by 6 bases, leaving 9 bases between them. The CDR3 is 14 residues long. The DNA for the CDR3 is TGCGCCAGCAGCCAAGATACGACGCCCAATGAGCAGTTCTTC. It translates to CASSQDTTPNEQFF.

As for this clone: A read error may produce the germline difference seen at one junction end. Other DNA sequences of this sample code for an identical CDR3. CDR3 sequence reads: CATSGSGFDGYTF. As DNA, the CDR3 is TGTGCCACCTCGGGATCAGGGTTTGATGGCTATACCTTC. The chain combines TRBV28 with TRBJ1-2; D perhaps matches TRBD1 (5 bases). The germline CDR1 and CDR2 sequences are MDHEN and SYDVKM. This CDR3 is 13 amino acids long.

The chain couples TRBV5-4 to TRBJ1-1, with a possible D match to TRBD1 (5 bases). In germline, CDR1 is SGHNT, CDR2 YYREEE (reference sequence). V was shortened by 4 bases and J by 1 base, with 11 bases between the two germline ends. There are 14 residues in the CDR3. CDR3 in amino acids: CASSGTAANTEAFF. The CDR3 nucleotides read TGTGCCAGCAGCGGGACGGCAGCGAACACTGAAGCTTTCTTT.

Turning to this clone: One end of the junction varies from germline; a read error may be responsible. The rearrangement uses TRBV30 and TRBJ1-2, with TRBD1 as a possible D gene (5 bases). CDR1 is GTSNPN, CDR2 SVGIG, per germline (reference sequence). The CDR3 totals 14 residues. The CDR3 DNA sequence: TGTGCATGGAAGGCTGGGGACTTCCGAGTTCGCTACACCTTC. It is translated as CAWKAGDFRVRYTF. The entire variable domain, with the rest obtained from reference TRBV30 and TRBJ1-2, is as follows: SQTIHQWPATLVQPVGSPLSLECTVEGTSNPNLYWYRQAAGRGLQLLFYSVGIGQISSEVPQNLSASRPQDRQFILSSKKLLLSDSGFYLCAWKAGDFRVRYTFGSGTRLTVV.

Here the CDR3 reads CASSPGTGNQPQHF. The CDR3 nucleotides read TGCGCCAGCAGCCCCGGGACAGGGAACCAGCCCCAGCATTTT. The chain uses TRBV10-1 and TRBJ1-5; TRBD1 agrees at 9 bases. The CDR3 runs 14 residues. V gave up 6 bases and J gave up 7 bases; unmatched junction bases: 7. CDR1 is WNHNN, CDR2 SYGVQD, per germline (reference sequence).

This clone was recorded a few times. The chain joins TRBV19 to TRBJ1-6; D uncertain. Trimming left V 6 bases short and J 0 bases short, with 12 bases between. Germline V CDR1 and CDR2: LNHDA, SQIVND (reference sequence). The CDR3 loop spans 16 amino acids. The CDR3 sequence: CASSGSGGSYNSPLHF. CDR3 nucleotides: TGTGCCAGTAGCGGTTCGGGCGGCTCCTATAATTCACCCCTCCACTTT.

The chain joins TRBV5-5 to TRBJ2-5; a possible D gene is TRBD2 (5 bases). Trimming took off 6 bases at V and 1 base at J, with 19 bases between the two ends. Germline V gives CDR1 SGHKS, CDR2 YYEKEE (reference sequence). There are 16 residues in the CDR3. CDR3 nucleotide sequence: TGTGCCAGCACCCCAAACGGTCTCGGGGTCCAAGAGACCCAGTACTTC. Amino acid sequence: CASTPNGLGVQETQYF.

This rearrangement joins TRBV7-9 to TRBJ2-2; no definite D call. The V end was cut by 5 bases, the J end by 4 bases, with 14 bases between. This CDR3 region has 15 residues. The germline gives CDR1 SEHNR, CDR2 FQNEAQ (reference sequence). CDR3 nucleotide sequence: TGTGCCAGCAGCCCGCCGGGTCAGCGCACCGGGGAGCTGTTTTTT. It encodes CASSPPGQRTGELFF.

V usage is TRBV18 and J usage is TRBJ2-3; TRBD1 matches 10 bases. J lost 4 bases, V lost 6 bases, and 4 bases had no gene match. Germline CDR1 KGHSH, CDR2 LQKENI. CDR3 length: 14 amino acids. The CDR3, as DNA: TGTGCCAGCTCCGCGACAGGGGGCGCAGATACGCAGTATTTT. Translating it yields CASSATGGADTQYF.

The rearrangement joins TRBV11-2 to TRBJ2-2, with D possibly being TRBD1 or TRBD2 (6 bases each). From germline, CDR1 is SGHAT and CDR2 FQNNGV. This CDR3 is built from 17 residues. The V end was cut by 0 bases, the J end by 4 bases, with 15 bases between. The CDR3 region is CASSLDRIRGGTGELFF. The CDR3 DNA reads TGTGCCAGCAGCTTAGATCGGATCAGGGGAGGCACCGGGGAGCTGTTTTTT.

This clone was recorded once. The rearrangement uses TRBV19 and TRBJ2-7, with TRBD1 matching 8 bases. Germline assignment: CDR1 LNHDA and CDR2 SQIVND (reference sequence). Losses at the gene ends were 5 bases for V and 5 bases for J; bases not matched to a gene: 11. There are 15 residues in the CDR3. The CDR3: CASSVSGTGDHEQYF. The CDR3, as DNA: TGTGCCAGTAGTGTATCCGGGACAGGAGACCACGAGCAGTACTTC.

V gene TRBV5-1 combines with J gene TRBJ2-3, with no clear D. The CDR3 runs to 14 residues. CDR1 is SGHRS and CDR2 is YFSETQ in the germline V gene. Trimming took off 0 bases at V and 4 bases at J, with 9 bases between the two ends. The CDR3 DNA is TGCGCCAGCAGCTTGGAACTTGCCCCAGATACGCAGTATTTT. This codes for CASSLELAPDTQYF.

The CDR3 protein is CARNPGPPYEQYV. The DNA for the CDR3 is TGTGCCCGGAACCCAGGGCCCCCCTACGAGCAGTACGTC. The chain uses TRBV19 and TRBJ2-7, with D perhaps TRBD1 (5 bases). Germline lookup yields CDR1 LNHDA and CDR2 SQIVND (reference sequence). This CDR3 spans 13 amino acids. With 11 bases removed from V and 2 bases from J, the gap between germline ends came to 16 bases.

The V and J genes are TRBV18 and TRBJ1-1, with D perhaps TRBD1 (5 bases). Germline CDR1 KGHSH, CDR2 LQKENI. The CDR3 is made up of 15 amino acids. The V end was cut by 2 bases, the J end by 4 bases, with 14 bases between. The CDR3 reads CASSPWGQTSTEAFF. As DNA, the CDR3 is TGTGCCAGCTCACCATGGGGCCAGACGAGCACTGAAGCTTTCTTT.

The chain is built from TRBV10-3 and TRBJ2-3; 8 bases line up with TRBD2. This CDR3 spans 16 amino acids. The J segment lost 2 bases and the V segment lost 6 bases, leaving 10 bases of the junction unmatched. The germline V gene encodes CDR1 ENHRY and CDR2 SYGVKD. The CDR3 region has the DNA TGTGCCATCAGAAGTAGCGGGGATGCTTACACAGATACGCAGTATTTT. Translation: CAIRSSGDAYTDTQYF.

The V call is TRBV5-1, the J call TRBJ1-4, with D possibly matching TRBD1 (5 bases). The CDR3 is 16 residues long. Germline CDR1 SGHRS, CDR2 YFSETQ. Trimming shortened V by 0 bases and J by 4 bases, and 13 bases separated the two germline ends. CDR3 protein: CASSLGPRQGNEKLFF. The CDR3 bases are TGCGCCAGCAGCTTGGGGCCCCGCCAGGGTAATGAAAAACTGTTTTTT.

This chain uses TRBV6-5 with TRBJ1-5; no clear D gene. Germline V gives CDR1 MNHEY, CDR2 SVGAGI. The length of the CDR3 is 15 residues. Trimming cost V 0 bases and J 0 bases, with 6 bases left between them. CDR3 sequence reads: CASSYSGNSNQPQHF. CDR3 DNA sequence: TGTGCCAGCAGTTACTCCGGTAATAGCAATCAGCCCCAGCATTTT.